A selection of T cell receptor beta chains follows, all from one sample in a study of beta chain features in type 1 diabetes. The assay was immunoSEQ multiplex PCR, and TCRdb's table has in-frame clones only and misses some. This table has about 640,000 clones, 9.5% to 15% appearing once. The sequenced sample consisted of naive CD4+ T cells from blood. The receptors stem from a man aged 25 to 45 with type 1 diabetes. Both conserved end residues are part of each CDR3. D genes are given only for firm matches. Clone size appears in some rows only: once, few, many, or a class for an expanded clone.

J | V | size | D | DNA | CDR3
TRBJ2-1 | TRBV6-5 | NA | TRBD2 | TGTGCCAGCAGCAGACCGGGACTAGCGGACAATGAGCAGTTCTTC | CASSRPGLADNEQFF
TRBJ1-2 | TRBV15 | few | TRBD1 | TGTGCCACCAGCAGAGTCTACGTGACAGGGTCCTATGGCTACACCTTC | CATSRVYVTGSYGYTF
TRBJ2-1 | TRBV4-2 | NA | TRBD2 | TGTGCCAGCAGCCAAGCCCTAGCGGGGAGCTCCTACAATGAGCAGTTCTTC | CASSQALAGSSYNEQFF
TRBJ2-3 | TRBV4-3 | NA | NA | TGCGCCAGCAGCCCCCTTGGGCGAGCCGTAGATACGCAGTATTTT | CASSPLGRAVDTQYF
TRBJ2-5 | TRBV2 | NA | TRBD1 | TGTGCCAGCAGTACAGGGGGGGAGACCCAGTACTTC | CASSTGGETQYF
TRBJ2-7 | TRBV5-1 | few | TRBD1 | TGCGCCAGCAGCCCCGGACAGGGAAGCTCCTACGAGCAGTACTTC | CASSPGQGSSYEQYF
TRBJ2-1 | TRBV13 | NA | TRBD1 | TGTGCCAGCATCCTGACTCTGGGCCCAGGGGGCGAAAGGCGTCTCTACAATGAGCAGTTCTTC | CASILTLGPGGERRLYNEQFF
TRBJ2-5 | TRBV19 | few | NA | TGTGCCAGTAGTAGAGGCGCAGGCCTTCAAGAGACCCAGTACTTC | CASSRGAGLQETQYF
TRBJ1-1 | TRBV6-1 | NA | NA | TGTGCCAGCAGTGAGGGCAGCTCAAACACTGAAGCTTTCTTT | CASSEGSSNTEAFF
TRBJ2-5 | TRBV5-1 | few | NA | TGCGCCAGCAGCTCTTCAAACAGACAGGATCGAGAGACCCAGTACTTC | CASSSSNRQDRETQYF
TRBJ1-2 | TRBV7-9 | few | NA | TGTGCCAGCAGCTTCTCAGGTGGGGAAGTAGGTGGCTACACCTTC | CASSFSGGEVGGYTF
TRBJ1-6 | TRBV4-3 | NA | NA | TGCGCCAGCAGCCTCATGGGAGGTCAAAGCTCCTATAATTCACCCCTCCACTTT | CASSLMGGQSSYNSPLHF
TRBJ2-5 | TRBV7-3 | few | TRBD1 | TGTGCCAGCAGCTTCCTGGGACAGCCTCAAGAGACCCAGTACTTC | CASSFLGQPQETQYF
TRBJ1-1 | TRBV7-9 | once | NA | TGTGCCAGCAGCTTAATGAGAATGGTCGTGTTAGGCACTGAAGCTTTCTTT | CASSLMRMVVLGTEAFF
TRBJ2-3 | TRBV2 | NA | NA | TGTGCCAGCAGGCTAACTAGTGGCCCAGATACGCAGTATTTT | CASRLTSGPDTQYF
TRBJ2-7 | TRBV30 | few | TRBD1 | TGTGCCTGGAGATCCCCGGGACAGGGAGCCTACGAGCAGTACTTC | CAWRSPGQGAYEQYF
TRBJ1-2 | TRBV7-2 | NA | NA | TGTGCCAGCAGCTTAGGGGCAGGGTTCCCACCTTCTAACTATGGCTACACCTTC | CASSLGAGFPPSNYGYTF
TRBJ1-2 | TRBV7-9 | NA | TRBD1 | TGTGCCAGCAGCCCGATGCCGGGACAGGGTTTTTATGGCTACACCTTC | CASSPMPGQGFYGYTF
TRBJ2-4 | TRBV2 | few | NA | TGTGCCAGCAGTGTAGAGGGGCGCAAAAACATTCAGTACTTC | CASSVEGRKNIQYF
TRBJ2-3 | TRBV10-3 | few | NA | TGTGCCATCACAGGGGAAAGGACAGATACGCAGTATTTT | CAITGERTDTQYF
TRBJ1-4 | TRBV13 | many | NA | TGTGCCAGCTCGTCATCAACAGGTTACGAAAAACTGTTTTTT | CASSSSTGYEKLFF
TRBJ1-5 | TRBV18 | few | NA | TGTGCCAGCTCTCGAGGGGAGAATCAGCCCCAGCATTTT | CASSRGENQPQHF
TRBJ2-5 | TRBV7-2 | few | NA | TGTGCCAGCAGCTGGGATGGCGATCAAGAGACCCAGTACTTC | CASSWDGDQETQYF
TRBJ1-3 | TRBV30 | NA | NA | TGTGCCTGGAGTGCTCATCTGGGGAACACCATATATTTT | CAWSAHLGNTIYF
TRBJ1-5 | TRBV7-2 | NA | NA | TGTGCCAGCAGCCAAAGAGGTGGGAATCAGCCCCAGCATTTT | CASSQRGGNQPQHF
TRBJ2-7 | TRBV9 | few | NA | TGTGCCAGCAGCGTAGCTATGGGGGGCGGCCACGAGCAGTACTTC | CASSVAMGGGHEQYF
TRBJ2-5 | TRBV9 | few | TRBD2 | TGTGCCAGCAGCGTAGCAGCTAGCGGGGGGAGAGAGACCCAGTACTTC | CASSVAASGGRETQYF
TRBJ1-4 | TRBV18 | once | TRBD1 | TGTGCCAGCTCGGACAGGCGGTCAACTAATGAAAAACTGTTTTTT | CASSDRRSTNEKLFF
TRBJ2-5 | TRBV7-2 | NA | NA | TGTGCCAGCAGCGGGGTTCGGGAGACCCAGTACTTC | CASSGVRETQYF
TRBJ2-3 | TRBV19 | few | NA | TGTGCCAGTAGTTCCCGCACAGATACGCAGTATTTT | CASSSRTDTQYF
TRBJ2-1 | TRBV11-2 | few | NA | TGTGCCAGCAGCTTAGATTGGGCTACCTACAATGAGCAGTTCTTC | CASSLDWATYNEQFF
TRBJ2-7 | TRBV27 | few | TRBD2 | TGTGCCAGCAGTGCCCTACTAGCGGGGGCGTACGAGCAGTACTTC | CASSALLAGAYEQYF
TRBJ2-6 | TRBV29-1 | few | NA | TGCAGCGTTGACACGGCGAGCTCTGGGGCCAACGTCCTGACTTTC | CSVDTASSGANVLTF
TRBJ2-3 | TRBV20-1 | few | NA | TGCAGTGCTAGTGGTACAGATACGCAGTATTTT | CSASGTDTQYF
TRBJ2-3 | TRBV30 | NA | NA | TGTGCCTGGAGTGACCGACCCGGGGATACGCAGTATTTT | CAWSDRPGDTQYF
TRBJ1-5 | TRBV19 | few | NA | TGTGCCAGTACCCCAGCAGGGAGTGCTCAGCCCCAGCATTTT | CASTPAGSAQPQHF
TRBJ2-3 | TRBV18 | few | TRBD1 | TGTGCCAGCTCACCGATAGGACAGGGGAAAACAGATACGCAGTATTTT | CASSPIGQGKTDTQYF
TRBJ2-1 | TRBV7-9 | NA | NA | TGTGCCAGCAGTTGGGGGTCGAGCTCCTACAATGAGCAGTTCTTC | CASSWGSSSYNEQFF
TRBJ1-1 | TRBV27 | NA | NA | TGTGCCAGCAGGCTCCGGGCTGAAGCTTTCTTT | CASRLRAEAFF
TRBJ1-1 | TRBV9 | few | TRBD1 | TGTGCCAGCAGCGCGGGAGGGACAGGGGGACGCGACACTGAAGCTTTCTTT | CASSAGGTGGRDTEAFF
TRBJ2-7 | TRBV28 | NA | TRBD2 | TGTGCCAGCAGCCCGTTTGGGTTGACGCGGGGGACCTACGAGCAGTACTTC | CASSPFGLTRGTYEQYF
TRBJ2-5 | TRBV25-1 | NA | TRBD2 | TGTGCCAGCAGTGGGAAGAGCGGGGGGATCCGGGAGACCCAGTACTTC | CASSGKSGGIRETQYF
TRBJ2-2 | TRBV9 | NA | NA | TGTGCCAGCAGGGCCACAGGGTTGGCCACCGGGGAGCTGTTTTTT | CASRATGLATGELFF
TRBJ1-2 | TRBV28 | few | TRBD1 | TGTGCCAGCAGCCCGGGACAGGCTTACTATGGCTACACCTTC | CASSPGQAYYGYTF
TRBJ1-2 | TRBV2 | NA | NA | TGTGCCAGCAGTGAATTGGTGGGGGATGGCTACACCTTC | CASSELVGDGYTF
TRBJ2-1 | TRBV5-1 | many | TRBD2 | TGCGCCAGCAGCGCGCCGGGACTAGCGACGTCAAATGAGCAGTTCTTC | CASSAPGLATSNEQFF
TRBJ1-2 | TRBV7-2 | NA | TRBD1 | TGTGCCAGCAGCCTAGACAGGGGCGGTGGCTACACCTTC | CASSLDRGGGYTF
TRBJ2-2 | TRBV14 | NA | TRBD2 | TGTGCCAGCAGCCGGGGAGGGACTAGCATGAACACCGGGGAGCTGTTTTTT | CASSRGGTSMNTGELFF
TRBJ2-2 | TRBV9 | NA | NA | TGTGCCAGCAGCGTCCAGCGGAACACCGGGGAGCTGTTTTTT | CASSVQRNTGELFF
TRBJ1-5 | TRBV28 | NA | NA | TGTGCCAGCAGTTTAAACAGTGAGCAGCCCCAGCATTTT | CASSLNSEQPQHF
TRBJ1-5 | TRBV6-1 | few | NA | TGTGCCAGCAGTGAAATGGTTGCAGGGGAGTGGAGTCAGCCCCAGCATTTT | CASSEMVAGEWSQPQHF
TRBJ1-4 | TRBV30 | few | TRBD1 | TGTGCCTGGAGCACGACAGGGGGGAATGAAAAACTGTTTTTT | CAWSTTGGNEKLFF
TRBJ2-3 | TRBV30 | few | NA | TGTGCCTGGAGTGCCAGGGACACAGATACGCAGTATTTT | CAWSARDTDTQYF
TRBJ2-6 | TRBV28 | few | TRBD1 | TGTGCCAGCAGTGGATCCGGGACAGGGACCTCTGGGGCCAACGTCCTGACTTTC | CASSGSGTGTSGANVLTF
TRBJ2-7 | TRBV6-6 | NA | NA | TGTGCCAGCAGTCCTCCCTTAATGGAGCAGTACTTC | CASSPPLMEQYF